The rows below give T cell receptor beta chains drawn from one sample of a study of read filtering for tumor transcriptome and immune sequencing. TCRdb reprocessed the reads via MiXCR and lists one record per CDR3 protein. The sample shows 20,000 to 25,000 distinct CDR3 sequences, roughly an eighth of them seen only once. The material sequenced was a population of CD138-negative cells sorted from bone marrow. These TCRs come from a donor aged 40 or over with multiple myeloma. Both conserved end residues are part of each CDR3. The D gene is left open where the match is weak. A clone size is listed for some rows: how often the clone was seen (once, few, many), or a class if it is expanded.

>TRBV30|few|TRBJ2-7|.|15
TGTGCCTGGAGGCCCCGGGGGTTTATGACCTACGAGCAGTACTTC
CAWRPRGFMTYEQYF
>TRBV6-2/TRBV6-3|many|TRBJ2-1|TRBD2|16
TGTGCCAGCAGGCGGACTAGCGGGAGTATCTACAATGAGCAGTTCTTC
CASRRTSGSIYNEQFF
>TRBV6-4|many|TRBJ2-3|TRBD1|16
TGTGCCAGCAGTGACTCTCCAGGGGGTCCCACAGATACGCAGTATTTT
CASSDSPGGPTDTQYF
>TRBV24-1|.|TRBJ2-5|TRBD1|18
TGTGCCACCAGTGAGGAGTTTGGGGGACAGGGAATTCAAGAGACCCAGTACTTC
CATSEEFGGQGIQETQYF
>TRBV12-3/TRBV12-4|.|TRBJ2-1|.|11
TGTGCCAGCAGTGGCTACGATGAGCAGTTCTTC
CASSGYDEQFF
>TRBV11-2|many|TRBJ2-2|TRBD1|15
TGTGCCAGCAGCTTCGGACAGGGAGATACCGGGGAGCTGTTTTTT
CASSFGQGDTGELFF
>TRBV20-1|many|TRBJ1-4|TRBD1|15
TGCAGTGCTAGAGAAGGGACAACAGGGGGTGAAAAACTGTTTTTT
CSAREGTTGGEKLFF
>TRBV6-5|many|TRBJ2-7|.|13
TGTGCCAGCAGTTCTTTGTGGTCCTACGAGCAGTACTTC
CASSSLWSYEQYF
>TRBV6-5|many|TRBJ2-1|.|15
TGTGCCAGCAGTCCCCGGGGTAGCTCCTACAATGAGCAGTTCTTC
CASSPRGSSYNEQFF
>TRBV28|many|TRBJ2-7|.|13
TGTGCCAGCAGTTTAGGGCTAGAAGTCAAGCAGTACTTC
CASSLGLEVKQYF
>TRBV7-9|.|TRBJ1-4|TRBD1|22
TGTGCCAGCAGCATCCCTGGCCCCCGGGACAGGATTTCTTATGCAACTAATGAAAAACTGTTTTTT
CASSIPGPRDRISYATNEKLFF
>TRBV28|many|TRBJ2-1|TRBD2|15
TGTGCCAGCAGGACCCCCAGCGGGGCGTACAATGAGCAGTTCTTC
CASRTPSGAYNEQFF
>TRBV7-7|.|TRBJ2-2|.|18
TGTGCCAGCAGCTTAAAGGCTACCTCCCCATCGGACACCGGGGAGCTGTTTTTT
CASSLKATSPSDTGELFF
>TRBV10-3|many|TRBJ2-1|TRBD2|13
TGTGCCATCAGTGTGCCTAGCGGCAATGAGCAGTTCTTC
CAISVPSGNEQFF
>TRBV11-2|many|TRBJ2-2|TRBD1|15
TGTGCCAGCAGCTTCACAGGGGAAGACACCGGGGAGCTGTTTTTT
CASSFTGEDTGELFF
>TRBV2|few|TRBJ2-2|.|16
TGTGCCAGCAGTGGTTGGGGGAGAAGGGACACCGGGGAGCTGTTTTTT
CASSGWGRRDTGELFF
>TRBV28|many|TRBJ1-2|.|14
TGTGCCAGCAGGGCATCAAGAGTCTCCTATGGCTACACCTTC
CASRASRVSYGYTF
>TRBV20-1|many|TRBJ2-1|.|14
TGCAGTGCTAGCCGGGACGGATCCTACAATGAGCAGTTCTTC
CSASRDGSYNEQFF
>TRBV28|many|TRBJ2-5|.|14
TGTGCCAGCAGTTTATCAGGGGGAGGAGAGACCCAGTACTTC
CASSLSGGGETQYF
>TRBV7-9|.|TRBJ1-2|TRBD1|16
TGTGCCAGCAGCTTTACAATACAGGGGAGTTGGTATGGCTACACCTTC
CASSFTIQGSWYGYTF
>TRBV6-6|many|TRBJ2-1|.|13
TGTGCCAGCAGTTACTCGACTATCAATGAGCAGTTCTTC
CASSYSTINEQFF
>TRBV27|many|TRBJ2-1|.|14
TGTGCCAGCATGGGTAGGTTCTCCTACAATGAGCAGTTCTTC
CASMGRFSYNEQFF